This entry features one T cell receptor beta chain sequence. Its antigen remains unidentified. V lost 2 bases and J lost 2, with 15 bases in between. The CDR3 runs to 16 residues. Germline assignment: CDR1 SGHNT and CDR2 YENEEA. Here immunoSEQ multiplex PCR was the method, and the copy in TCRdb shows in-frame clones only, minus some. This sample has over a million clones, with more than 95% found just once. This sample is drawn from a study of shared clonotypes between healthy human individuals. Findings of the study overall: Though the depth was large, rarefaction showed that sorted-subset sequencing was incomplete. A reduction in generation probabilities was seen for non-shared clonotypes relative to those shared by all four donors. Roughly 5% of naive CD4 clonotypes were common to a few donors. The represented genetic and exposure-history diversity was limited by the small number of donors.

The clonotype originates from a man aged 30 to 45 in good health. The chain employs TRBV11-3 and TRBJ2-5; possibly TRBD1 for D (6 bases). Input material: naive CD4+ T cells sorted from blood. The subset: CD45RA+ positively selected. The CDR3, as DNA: TGTGCCAGCAGCTTAAGCTACAGGGTGGATCAAGAGACCCAGTACTTC. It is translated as CASSLSYRVDQETQYF.